The 22 T cell receptor beta chains below were found in one sample sequenced in a study of blood T cells in healthy people across ages. Combining a sample-barcoded 5' primer with a J-beta primer mix, a second PCR ran for about 7 to 12 cycles. TCRdb analysed the 5' RACE reads with MiXCR anew, one entry per CDR3 protein. The sample has roughly 1,000,000 distinct CDR3 sequences; almost 25% are singletons. The sample was also reused in another study, on T cells of mothers and their children.

Input material: blood. Receptors originate from a girl aged 2-10 years in good health.

The genes are TRBV13 and TRBJ2-5, with D possibly being TRBD1 (5 bases). The CDR3 sequence is 14 residues long. Germline V gene data show CDR1 as PRHDT and CDR2 as FYEKMQ (reference sequence). V dropped 5 bases and J dropped 3 bases, with 13 bases sitting between them. The CDR3 reads CASSLRELKETQYF. The CDR3, as DNA: TGTGCCAGCAGCCTCAGGGAACTGAAAGAGACCCAGTACTTC.

This clonotype was seen a handful of times. The genes are TRBV3-1 and TRBJ2-5; D ambiguous. The V and J ends lost 1 base and 3 bases respectively, with 9 bases between them. The germline V gene has CDR1 LGHDT and CDR2 YNNKEL (reference sequence). CDR3 length: 14 residues. CDR3 DNA: TGTGCCAGCAGCCAAGGCGGCCGAGAAGAGACCCAGTACTTC. It specifies CASSQGGREETQYF.

In the case of this clonotype: The conserved final phenylalanine or tryptophan is absent from the CDR3, which likely points to a read error. The V gene is TRBV27, the J gene TRBJ1-5; 8 nucleotides agree with TRBD1. The CDR3 spans 15 residues. Germline values: CDR1 MNHEY, CDR2 SMNVEV (reference sequence). The junction had 7 bases not matched to a gene; V was cut back by 6 bases and J by 3 bases. The CDR3, as DNA: TGTGCCAGCAGACCCGGGACAGGAAACAATCAGCCCCAGCATGTT. It codes for CASRPGTGNNQPQHV.

The chain has TRBV10-3 and TRBJ2-6; D not certain. The germline CDR1 and CDR2 sequences are ENHRY and SYGVKD. Trimming stripped 9 bases from V and 4 bases from J, with 10 bases between. The CDR3 has 13 residues. The CDR3 spells CAMSQPGANVLTF. In DNA form, the CDR3 reads TGTGCCATGTCCCAACCCGGGGCCAACGTCCTGACTTTC.

The chain couples TRBV9 to TRBJ1-5, with a possible D match to TRBD1 (5 bases). CDR1 is SGDLS, CDR2 YYNGEE, per germline. The length of the CDR3 is 13 residues. The V end was cut by 0 bases, the J end by 5 bases, with 6 bases between. CDR3 in amino acids: CASSVEQDQPQHF. CDR3 nucleotide sequence: TGTGCCAGCAGCGTAGAACAGGATCAGCCCCAGCATTTT.

The chain has TRBV19 and TRBJ2-3; unclear D gene. Trimming left V 3 bases short and J 2 bases short, with 12 bases between. The CDR3 covers 15 residues. The germline V gene encodes CDR1 LNHDA and CDR2 SQIVND (reference sequence). CDR3 sequence (DNA): TGTGCCAGTAGTATTGGGCTCAAACCCACAGATACGCAGTATTTT. Its translation: CASSIGLKPTDTQYF.

J is TRBJ2-7 and V is TRBV27; 7 nucleotides match TRBD1. The V gene's germline CDR1 is MNHEY and CDR2 SMNVEV (reference sequence). With 5 bases clipped from V and 6 bases from J, the junction kept 13 bases outside the gene matches. The CDR3 runs 15 residues. The CDR3 region is CASSQDRDSLGEQYF. CDR3 coding DNA: TGTGCCAGCAGTCAAGACAGGGATAGTCTGGGCGAGCAGTACTTC.

Regarding this clonotype: A read error may produce the germline difference seen at one junction end. The gene calls are TRBV28 and TRBJ2-1; D unclear. The germline CDR1 and CDR2 sequences are MDHEN and SYDVKM. CDR3 length: 12 amino acids. The CDR3 region is CASSLNYIEQFF. The CDR3 DNA sequence: TGTGCCAGCAGCCTGAACTACATTGAGCAGTTCTTC. The entire variable domain, with the rest obtained from reference TRBV28 and TRBJ2-1, is as follows: DVKVTQSSRYLVKRTGEKVFLECVQDMDHENMFWYRQDPGLGLRLIYFSYDVKMKEKGDIPEGYSVSREKKERFSLILESASTNQTSMYLCASSLNYIEQFFGPGTRLTVL.

Only a few counts were recorded for this clonotype. V is TRBV20-1 and J is TRBJ2-2; 11 positions agree with TRBD1. Germline CDR1 DFQATT, CDR2 SNEGSKA (reference sequence). This CDR3 has 15 residues. The trim removed 5 bases at V and 2 bases at J, leaving 4 bases unmatched. CDR3 in DNA: TGCAGTGCTGGACAGGGGGCGAGTAACACCGGGGAGCTGTTTTTT. It translates to CSAGQGASNTGELFF.

V gene TRBV9 combines with J gene TRBJ2-1, with D possibly matching TRBD2 (6 bases). V shed 6 bases and J shed 1 base, with 11 bases lying between them. Germline V gene lookup returns CDR1 SGDLS and CDR2 YYNGEE. This CDR3 region has 14 residues. In nucleotides, the CDR3 is TGTGCCAGCAACGATAGCGGATCCTACAATGAGCAGTTCTTC. Translating it yields CASNDSGSYNEQFF.

This clonotype occurred a few times. The J gene is TRBJ2-5, the V gene TRBV4-1; D uncertain. The J call may be faulty, since TRBJ2-1 better matches the DNA end. The CDR3 totals 13 residues. Germline V lookup: CDR1 MGHRA, CDR2 YSYEKL. The CDR3 loop reads CASSNPRSGEQFF. For the CDR3, the DNA is TGCGCCAGCAGCAACCCCCGATCAGGTGAGCAGTTCTTC.

The chain employs TRBV5-5 and TRBJ2-1, with 7 nucleotides matching TRBD1. Germline CDR1 reads SGHKS; CDR2 reads YYEKEE (reference sequence). Trimming took 10 bases from V and 6 from J; bases not matched to a gene: 7. This CDR3 region has 12 residues. CDR3 protein: CAGLDRTNEQFF. In DNA, the CDR3 is TGTGCCGGACTGGACAGGACCAATGAGCAGTTCTTC.

The V and J genes are TRBV5-1 and TRBJ2-5, with D possibly matching TRBD1 (6 bases). Trimming removed 0 bases from V and 2 bases from J, with 17 bases in between. Germline V lookup: CDR1 SGHRS, CDR2 YFSETQ. CDR3 length: 17 amino acids. The CDR3 is CASSLARDRIDQETQYF. The DNA of the CDR3 is TGCGCCAGCAGCTTGGCCCGCGACAGGATCGATCAAGAGACCCAGTACTTC.

This clonotype was picked up a small number of times. In this CDR3 the conserved last residue, phenylalanine or tryptophan, is missing, so a read error is likely. The rearrangement uses TRBV7-9 and TRBJ2-5; possible D gene TRBD2, 5 bases. The V and J ends lost 1 base and 5 bases respectively, with 17 bases between them. The CDR3 runs 16 residues. Germline assignment: CDR1 SEHNR and CDR2 FQNEAQ (reference sequence). CDR3 sequence: CASSLGRLAEGETQYL. The CDR3 coding sequence is TGTGCCAGCAGCTTAGGTCGGCTAGCCGAAGGGGAGACCCAGTACCTC.

This clonotype occurred a few times. This chain links TRBV4-1 with TRBJ1-2; the D gene is possibly TRBD1 (5 bases). Between the trimmed V and J ends, which lost 3 bases and 2 bases, there was a span of 13 bases. The germline CDR1 and CDR2 sequences are MGHRA and YSYEKL. The CDR3 spans 15 residues. The CDR3 nucleotides are TGCGCCAGCAGCCACCCAAGCCAGGGAAACTATGGCTACACCTTC. It translates to CASSHPSQGNYGYTF.

The chain carries TRBV28 and TRBJ2-7; 9 bases map to TRBD1. The CDR3 is 15 amino acids. Germline CDR1 reads MDHEN; CDR2 reads SYDVKM. V dropped 4 bases and J dropped 4; count of bases not matched to a gene: 8. The CDR3 loop is CASSSEQGAEYEQYF. CDR3 bases: TGTGCCAGCAGTTCCGAACAGGGGGCGGAATACGAGCAGTACTTC.

The chain is built from TRBV12-3 or TRBV12-4 and TRBJ1-2; TRBD1 aligns across 7 bases. V trimming: 6 bases; J trimming: 1 base; junction bases outside the gene matches: 8. This CDR3 contains 15 residues. CDR3 protein: CASSQTGDLNYGYTF. CDR3 DNA: TGTGCCAGCAGCCAAACAGGGGACCTTAACTATGGCTACACCTTC.

This clonotype showed up just a few times. The V gene is TRBV5-1, the J gene TRBJ2-1, with TRBD2 matching 10 bases. CDR1 and CDR2 (germline): SGHRS, YFSETQ. With V trimmed by 4 bases and J by 5 bases, 3 bases remained unmatched. The CDR3 runs 14 residues. As DNA, the CDR3 is TGCGCCAGCAGCGTAACTAGCGGGAACAATGAGCAGTTCTTC. Its protein product is CASSVTSGNNEQFF.

This clonotype was seen more than once but under ten times. The rearrangement links TRBV7-9 to TRBJ2-5, with TRBD2 matching over 9 bases. V dropped 4 bases and J dropped 3; count of bases not matched to a gene: 6. Germline CDR1 reads SEHNR; CDR2 reads FQNEAQ (reference sequence). This CDR3 spans 15 amino acids. For the CDR3, the DNA is TGTGCCAGCAGCTCCTGGACTAGCGCCAAAGAGACCCAGTACTTC. It is translated as CASSSWTSAKETQYF.

The rearrangement uses TRBV4-1 and TRBJ2-1, with 7 bases matching TRBD1. Judging by the DNA end, TRBJ2-7 fits better; the J call may be wrong. Germline V CDR1 and CDR2: MGHRA, YSYEKL. This CDR3 is 15 amino acids long. The CDR3 spells CASSQGQGDPYEQYF. In DNA form, the CDR3 reads TGCGCCAGCAGCCAAGGACAGGGTGATCCCTACGAGCAGTACTTC.

This clonotype has a count of ten or more. The rearrangement uses TRBV3-1 and TRBJ2-3; tentatively, D is TRBD1 or TRBD2 (6 bases each). V lost 5 bases and J lost 4, with 10 bases in between. The CDR3 spans 13 residues. CDR1 and CDR2 from the germline V gene are LGHDT and YNNKEL (reference sequence). This chain's CDR3 is CASSGGLADTQYF. The CDR3 nucleotides read TGTGCCAGCAGCGGGGGGCTAGCAGATACGCAGTATTTT.

On this clonotype itself: The junction shows a germline mismatch at one end, possibly a read error. The chain employs TRBV28 and TRBJ2-1, with D uncertain. The CDR3 consists of 11 residues. Germline lookup yields CDR1 MDHEN and CDR2 SYDVKM. CDR3: CASSFNGPQTF. In DNA form, the CDR3 reads TGTGCCAGCAGTTTTAATGGTCCCCAAACATTC.